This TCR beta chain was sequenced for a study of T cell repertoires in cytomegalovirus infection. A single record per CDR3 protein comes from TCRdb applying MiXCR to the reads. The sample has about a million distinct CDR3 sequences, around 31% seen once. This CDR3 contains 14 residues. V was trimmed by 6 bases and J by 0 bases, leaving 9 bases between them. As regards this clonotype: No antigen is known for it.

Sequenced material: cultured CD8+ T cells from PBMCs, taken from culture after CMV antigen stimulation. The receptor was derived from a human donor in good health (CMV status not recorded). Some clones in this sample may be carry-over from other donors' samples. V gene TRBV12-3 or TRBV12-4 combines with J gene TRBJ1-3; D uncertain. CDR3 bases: TGTGCCAGCAGCTATCGAGGCTCTGGAAACACCATATATTTT. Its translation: CASSYRGSGNTIYF.